These 25 T cell receptor beta chains came from one sample sequenced in a study of cytomegalovirus exposure and HLA in healthy donors. Primers: 60 Vbeta forward and 13 Jbeta reverse. Sequencing was performed with immunoSEQ multiplex PCR; in TCRdb, only in-frame clones are kept and a portion is missing. The sample lists more than 130,000 clones, approximately 80% seen once, with about 5% in the top ten. Material: PBMCs. The receptors here all came from a male donor in good health and CMV-seronegative.

This sequence joins TRBV18 and TRBJ1-1; TRBD1 matches at 9 bases. The V and J ends lost 1 base and 5 bases, in that order; junction bases with no gene match: 11. This CDR3 is built from 17 residues. The germline gives CDR1 KGHSH, CDR2 LQKENI. CDR3 sequence (DNA): TGTGCCAGCTCACCACTAAGGGACAGGGTTTTTAGGACTGAAGCTTTCTTT. This encodes CASSPLRDRVFRTEAFF.

V gene TRBV20-1 combines with J gene TRBJ1-2, with D perhaps matching TRBD1 (6 bases). The V gene's germline CDR1 is DFQATT and CDR2 SNEGSKA (reference sequence). The CDR3 totals 11 residues. V was pared by 5 bases and J by 7 bases, with 11 bases between. The CDR3 spells CSAAQGGGYTF. The CDR3 bases are TGCAGTGCTGCACAGGGCGGTGGCTACACCTTC.

The CDR3 loop reads CASSETGNSPLHF. CDR3 in DNA: TGTGCCAGCAGTGAAACAGGGAATTCACCCCTCCACTTT. The chain uses TRBV2 and TRBJ1-6; TRBD1 might be the D (6 bases). This CDR3 has 13 amino acids. Deletions cut 2 bases from V and 7 bases from J, with 6 bases between. Germline V CDR1 and CDR2: SNHLY, FYNNEI.

The chain is built from TRBV5-6 and TRBJ2-3, with 10 bases that match TRBD2. Trimming removed 6 bases from V and 4 bases from J; junction bases left unmatched: 8. In germline, CDR1 is SGHDT, CDR2 YYEEEE. This CDR3 has 15 amino acids. Here the CDR3 reads CASTDSGGASDTQYF. CDR3 DNA sequence: TGTGCCAGCACCGACAGCGGGGGGGCGTCAGATACGCAGTATTTT.

The rearrangement joins TRBV10-3 to TRBJ1-2; D unclear. The CDR3 is 13 residues long. The germline V gene encodes CDR1 ENHRY and CDR2 SYGVKD. Trimming stripped 4 bases from V and 4 bases from J, with 10 bases between. For the CDR3, the DNA is TGTGCCATCAGTGTCGGGGAGAGCTATGGCTACACCTTC. Translation: CAISVGESYGYTF.

The gene calls are TRBV28 and TRBJ2-3, with 9 positions matching TRBD2. The CDR3 covers 18 residues. V was clipped by 6 bases and J by 6 bases; unmatched bases: 19. Germline V CDR1 and CDR2: MDHEN, SYDVKM. The CDR3 DNA is TGTGCCAGCAGCTATACGTTTGGTTCCGGACTAGCGAGTGATACGCAGTATTTT. It encodes CASSYTFGSGLASDTQYF. The variable domain in full, with the rest retrieved from reference TRBV28 and TRBJ2-3, is DVKVTQSSRYLVKRTGEKVFLECVQDMDHENMFWYRQDPGLGLRLIYFSYDVKMKEKGDIPEGYSVSREKKERFSLILESASTNQTSMYLCASSYTFGSGLASDTQYFGPGTRLTVL.

The chain recombines TRBV5-1 with TRBJ2-7; D is possibly TRBD2 (6 bases). V gave up 4 bases and J gave up 1 base, with 12 bases separating them. The CDR3 is 14 residues long. Germline CDR1 is SGHRS and CDR2 is YFSETQ. Here the CDR3 DNA reads TGCGCCAGCAGCGCCGGGACTGATTCCTACGAGCAGTACTTC. Residues: CASSAGTDSYEQYF.

The V call is TRBV7-9, the J call TRBJ1-4, with TRBD1 matching over 7 bases. Looked up from germline, CDR1 is SEHNR and CDR2 is FQNEAQ (reference sequence). The ends lost 5 bases at V and 8 bases at J; junction bases unmatched: 11. The CDR3 length is 15 residues. This CDR3 is CASSEGYRGTEKLFF. In DNA, the CDR3 is TGTGCCAGCAGCGAGGGGTACAGGGGCACGGAAAAACTGTTTTTT.

This chain uses TRBV5-1 with TRBJ2-3; D gene ambiguous. Deletions cut 3 bases from V and 2 bases from J, with 4 bases between. Germline V CDR1 and CDR2: SGHRS, YFSETQ. This CDR3 is 12 amino acids long. The CDR3: CASSSSTDTQYF. The CDR3 DNA follows: TGCGCCAGCAGCTCATCCACAGATACGCAGTATTTT. The full variable domain, completed using reference TRBV5-1 and TRBJ2-3, is KAGVTQTPRYLIKTRGQQVTLSCSPISGHRSVSWYQQTPGQGLQFLFEYFSETQRNKGNFPGRFSGRQFSNSRSEMNVSTLELGDSALYLCASSSSTDTQYFGPGTRLTVL.

The CDR3 loop is CASSAQGGDQPQHF. The DNA of the CDR3 is TGTGCCAGCAGCGCGCAGGGGGGAGATCAGCCCCAGCATTTT. The gene calls are TRBV9 and TRBJ1-5, with TRBD1 matching over 7 bases. V lost 3 bases and J lost 5; bases outside the gene matches: 5. Germline V lookup: CDR1 SGDLS, CDR2 YYNGEE. The CDR3 runs to 14 residues. Using reference TRBV9 and TRBJ1-5 for the parts outside the CDR3, the full variable domain is DSGVTQTPKHLITATGQRVTLRCSPRSGDLSVYWYQQSLDQGLQFLIQYYNGEERAKGNILERFSAQQFPDLHSELNLSSLELGDSALYFCASSAQGGDQPQHFGDGTRLSIL.

The V call is TRBV9, the J call TRBJ1-2, with D unresolved. CDR3 length: 15 residues. Germline V gene lookup returns CDR1 SGDLS and CDR2 YYNGEE. Trimming took off 3 bases at V and 2 bases at J, with 14 bases between the two ends. CDR3 DNA: TGTGCCAGCAGCGACTGGACTGGGGAGAACTATGGCTACACCTTC. The encoded protein is CASSDWTGENYGYTF.

This sequence joins TRBV5-6 and TRBJ1-2; D perhaps matches TRBD1 (5 bases). This CDR3 has 13 residues. Germline assignment: CDR1 SGHDT and CDR2 YYEEEE. V gave up 1 base and J gave up 6 bases, with 10 bases separating them. The DNA of the CDR3 is TGTGCCAGCAGCTTGTCAGGGTTACATGGCTACACCTTC. It translates to CASSLSGLHGYTF.

The chain recombines TRBV6-5 with TRBJ1-6; a weak D match, TRBD1 (5 bases). Trimming left V 3 bases short and J 9 bases short, with 15 bases between. The CDR3 contains 15 residues. The germline gives CDR1 MNHEY, CDR2 SVGAGI. DNA for the CDR3: TGTGCCAGCAGTTATAGGAGGGGAGACGGTTCACCCCTCCACTTT. Its protein is CASSYRRGDGSPLHF.

The chain has TRBV18 and TRBJ1-5; no definite D call. The CDR3 is 13 residues long. V was trimmed by 4 bases and J by 6 bases, leaving 10 bases between them. Per germline, CDR1 KGHSH and CDR2 LQKENI. The CDR3 spells CASSRGGGQPQHF. The CDR3 DNA sequence: TGTGCCAGCTCACGGGGTGGAGGTCAGCCCCAGCATTTT.

The genes are TRBV28 and TRBJ1-4; D may be TRBD1 (6 bases). Per germline, CDR1 MDHEN and CDR2 SYDVKM. V lost 3 bases, J lost 1 base, and 6 bases lay in between. CDR3 length: 14 residues. The CDR3 loop is CASSLTGTNEKLFF. The CDR3 region has the DNA TGTGCCAGCAGTTTGACAGGAACTAATGAAAAACTGTTTTTT.

V gene TRBV28 combines with J gene TRBJ1-5, with D hard to call. The CDR3 runs 14 residues. Germline V lookup: CDR1 MDHEN, CDR2 SYDVKM. V lost 5 bases and J 4 bases, leaving 12 bases between the germline ends. The CDR3 bases are TGTGCCAGCAGTAGCCACAGATTTAATCAGCCCCAGCATTTT. Protein sequence: CASSSHRFNQPQHF.

The gene calls are TRBV28 and TRBJ2-7; D ambiguous. There are 10 residues in the CDR3. Between the trimmed V and J ends, which lost 4 bases and 5 bases, there was a span of 3 bases. Germline CDR1 is MDHEN and CDR2 is SYDVKM. CDR3 protein: CASSYNEQYF. The CDR3 region has the DNA TGTGCCAGCAGTTATAACGAGCAGTACTTC.

The rearrangement links TRBV7-2 to TRBJ1-2; 7 bases agree with TRBD1. This CDR3 comprises 14 residues. Per the germline V gene, CDR1 is SGHTA and CDR2 is FQGNSA. The J segment lost 4 bases and the V segment lost 2 bases, leaving 4 bases of the junction unmatched. This chain's CDR3 is CASSLNQGGYGYTF. Here the CDR3 DNA reads TGTGCCAGCAGCTTAAATCAGGGGGGCTATGGCTACACCTTC.

The J gene is TRBJ1-6, the V gene TRBV2; 11 nucleotides agree with TRBD1. J gave up 7 bases and V 3 bases, and 5 bases lay outside the gene matches. The length of the CDR3 is 16 residues. The germline V gene has CDR1 SNHLY and CDR2 FYNNEI. This CDR3 is CASSEDRGLGNSPLHF. The CDR3 coding sequence is TGTGCCAGCAGTGAGGACAGGGGGCTGGGGAATTCACCCCTCCACTTT.

In this sample, this clone turned up once. The V gene is TRBV30, the J gene TRBJ2-7; D ambiguous. Trimming left V 3 bases short and J 1 base short, with 13 bases between. The germline V gene encodes CDR1 GTSNPN and CDR2 SVGIG (reference sequence). The CDR3 has 14 residues. CDR3 in DNA: TGTGCCTGGAGACCCCAGTTTAATTCCTACGAGCAGTACTTC. Its protein is CAWRPQFNSYEQYF.

This chain uses TRBV7-2 with TRBJ1-4, with D uncertain. The CDR3 sequence is 13 residues long. The germline V and J ends were trimmed by 5 bases and 7 bases, with 11 bases remaining between them. CDR1 is SGHTA and CDR2 is FQGNSA in the germline V gene. CDR3 DNA sequence: TGTGCCAGCAGCCCCGGAGGGTCTGAAAAACTGTTTTTT. It codes for CASSPGGSEKLFF. Using reference TRBV7-2 and TRBJ1-4 for the parts outside the CDR3, the full variable domain is GAGVSQSPSNKVTEKGKDVELRCDPISGHTALYWYRQSLGQGLEFLIYFQGNSAPDKSGLPSDRFSAERTGGSVSTLTIQRTQQEDSAVYLCASSPGGSEKLFFGSGTQLSVL.

This chain joins TRBV19 and TRBJ2-2, with 10 bases identical to TRBD2. This CDR3 spans 15 amino acids. With 7 bases clipped from V and 4 bases from J, the junction kept 6 bases outside the gene matches. Germline V gene lookup returns CDR1 LNHDA and CDR2 SQIVND (reference sequence). This CDR3 reads CASNLAGVFTGELFF. CDR3 nucleotide sequence: TGTGCCAGTAACCTAGCGGGGGTTTTCACCGGGGAGCTGTTTTTT.

This clone was detected only a few times. The CDR3 spells CASATSYEQYF. CDR3 coding DNA: TGTGCCAGCGCCACATCCTACGAGCAGTACTTC. The V call is TRBV28, the J call TRBJ2-7; the D is unclear. This CDR3 contains 11 residues. The germline CDR1 and CDR2 sequences are MDHEN and SYDVKM. V lost 8 bases to trimming and J lost 1 base, with 6 bases between them.

The rearrangement links TRBV20-1 to TRBJ1-2; D gene unclear. There are 11 residues in the CDR3. V was clipped by 6 bases and J by 3 bases, with 8 bases between them. Germline CDR1 reads DFQATT; CDR2 reads SNEGSKA (reference sequence). CDR3 bases: TGCAGTGCCACTACGGACTATGGCTACACCTTC. Translating gives CSATTDYGYTF.

The chain carries TRBV18 and TRBJ2-3; possibly TRBD1 for D (6 bases). The germline CDR1 and CDR2 sequences are KGHSH and LQKENI. This CDR3 has 15 residues. V gave up 4 bases and J gave up 2 bases, with 13 bases separating them. This CDR3 is CASSRYRAHTDTQYF. The CDR3 nucleotides are TGTGCCAGCTCACGTTACAGGGCCCACACAGATACGCAGTATTTT.